The 24 T cell receptor beta chains given below trace back to one sample, sequenced in a study of preoperative IRX-2 immunotherapy in early breast cancer. Treatment noted: preoperative locoregional IRX-2 cytokine immunotherapy. The method was immunoSEQ multiplex PCR; TCRdb's version includes in-frame clones alone and lacks a portion of them. The table includes around 25,000 clones, around 72% detected once. Sequencing used lymph node tissue, obtained after IRX-2 immunotherapy. The receptors come from a human donor with breast cancer.

This chain uses TRBV10-1 with TRBJ2-1, with a tentative D call TRBD2 (5 bases). The germline CDR1 and CDR2 sequences are WNHNN and SYGVQD (reference sequence). The CDR3 consists of 14 residues. Trimming cost V 3 bases and J 4 bases, with 10 bases left between them. CDR3 loop: CASSDDSGYNEQFF. CDR3 bases: TGCGCCAGCAGTGATGACTCGGGATACAATGAGCAGTTCTTC.

This sequence joins TRBV28 and TRBJ2-7; D perhaps matches TRBD1 (6 bases). Deletions cut 6 bases from V and 6 bases from J, with 18 bases between. Germline V gives CDR1 MDHEN, CDR2 SYDVKM. The CDR3 runs to 14 residues. The CDR3: CASRPKQQGSEQYF. The CDR3 DNA reads TGTGCCAGCAGACCGAAACAACAGGGCTCCGAGCAGTACTTC.

The V and J genes are TRBV19 and TRBJ2-5, with a weak D call TRBD1 (7 bases). The V end lost 3 bases, the J end lost 5 bases, and 19 bases lay between the germline ends. The CDR3 is 16 residues long. Germline values: CDR1 LNHDA, CDR2 SQIVND (reference sequence). The CDR3 nucleotides read TGTGCCAGTAGTATGCTCCCCCGACAGGGAGGTGAGACCCAGTACTTC. Amino acids: CASSMLPRQGGETQYF.

Turning to this clone: At one end the junction does not follow the germline gene, possibly because of a read error. The chain combines TRBV14 with TRBJ2-7; D possibly uses TRBD1 or TRBD2 (5 bases each). In germline, CDR1 is SGHDN, CDR2 FVKESK. The CDR3 extends over 11 amino acids. The CDR3 is CASSQAGTVCF. The CDR3 DNA follows: TGTGCCAGCAGCCAGGCCGGGACGGTATGCTTC.

This clone was seen a single time. The rearrangement links TRBV6-8 to TRBJ1-2; D is ambiguous. Trimming shortened V by 0 bases and J by 8 bases, and 16 bases separated the two germline ends. Per the germline V gene, CDR1 is MNHGY and CDR2 is SAAAGT. The CDR3 covers 15 residues. The CDR3 region is CASSYSLASLGGYTF. In nucleotides, the CDR3 is TGTGCCAGCAGTTACTCCCTGGCCTCATTGGGAGGCTACACCTTC.

The chain has TRBV29-1 and TRBJ2-7; 8 nucleotides agree with TRBD1. The CDR3 consists of 14 residues. Germline V lookup: CDR1 SQVTM, CDR2 ANQGSEA. The junction had 13 bases not matched to a gene; V was cut back by 7 bases and J by 5 bases. The CDR3 DNA sequence: TGCAGCGATGAGGTAGGACAGGGTATAAACGAGCAGTACTTC. Its protein product is CSDEVGQGINEQYF.

V usage is TRBV30 and J usage is TRBJ1-1; D might be TRBD1 (6 bases). The V gene's germline CDR1 is GTSNPN and CDR2 SVGIG (reference sequence). There are 13 residues in the CDR3. Between the trimmed V and J ends, which lost 3 bases and 7 bases, there was a span of 15 bases. The CDR3 sequence is CAWRLGGWGEAFF. CDR3 bases: TGTGCCTGGAGGCTGGGGGGCTGGGGTGAAGCTTTCTTT.

The genes are TRBV7-1 and TRBJ1-5; 7 bases agree with TRBD1. TRBV7-1 is filed as an ORF, its function uncertain. The junction had 10 bases not matched to a gene; V was cut back by 4 bases and J by 7 bases. This CDR3 has 15 residues. The CDR3 DNA reads as TGTGCCAGCAGCTTAGGATCAGGGGGAGTCCAGCCCCAGCATTTT. This encodes CASSLGSGGVQPQHF.

CDR3 amino acids: CASSSLIRRQGVGGYTF. CDR3 nucleotides: TGTGCCAGCAGCTCCTTGATTCGTAGACAGGGGGTAGGTGGCTACACCTTC. The rearrangement links TRBV11-3 to TRBJ1-2, with 9 positions matching TRBD1. Trimming removed 4 bases from V and 7 bases from J; junction bases left unmatched: 16. The CDR3 is made up of 17 amino acids. Germline V gene sequence: CDR1 SGHNT, CDR2 YENEEA.

The chain links TRBV28 to TRBJ1-3; tentatively, D is TRBD1 (5 bases). CDR1 is MDHEN and CDR2 is SYDVKM in the germline V gene. V lost 5 bases to trimming and J lost 2 bases, with 13 bases between them. The CDR3 covers 15 residues. The CDR3 DNA follows: TGTGCCAGCAGTCTACCAACGGGGGCTGGAAACACCATATATTTT. Amino acid sequence: CASSLPTGAGNTIYF.

This clone was recorded only once. The chain has TRBV7-7 and TRBJ1-2; the D gene is possibly TRBD1 (6 bases). Looked up from germline, CDR1 is SSHAT and CDR2 is FNYEAQ (reference sequence). The CDR3 runs to 15 residues. The V gene lost 3 bases and the J gene lost 5 bases, with 16 bases spanning the gap. The CDR3 DNA sequence: TGTGCCAGCAGCTTGGCGCCAGGGGAATATTATGGCTACACCTTC. The encoded protein is CASSLAPGEYYGYTF.

V gene TRBV8-2 combines with J gene TRBJ1-3. TRBV8-2 is a listed pseudogene. CDR3 size: 14 residues. The CDR3 nucleotides read TGTGCCAGCAGGTCGGGGGGCTCTGGAAACACCATATATTTT. It is translated as CASRSGGSGNTIYF.

This clone was found once. This chain links TRBV11-3 with TRBJ1-4; 8 nucleotides agree with TRBD1. Per germline, CDR1 SGHNT and CDR2 YENEEA. V was clipped by 4 bases and J by 5 bases; unmatched bases: 9. The CDR3 is 16 amino acids. The CDR3: CASSSRGTGGNEKLFF. The CDR3 region has the DNA TGTGCCAGCAGCTCAAGAGGTACAGGGGGGAATGAAAAACTGTTTTTT.

This chain joins TRBV28 and TRBJ2-7; 9 bases map to TRBD2. V trimming: 6 bases; J trimming: 3 bases; junction bases outside the gene matches: 3. The CDR3 totals 13 residues. Germline CDR1 MDHEN, CDR2 SYDVKM. CDR3: CASRTSGSYEQYF. CDR3 nucleotide sequence: TGTGCCAGCAGGACTAGCGGAAGCTACGAGCAGTACTTC.

The gene calls are TRBV11-3 and TRBJ2-5, with TRBD2 identical over 11 bases. V gave up 4 bases and J gave up 2 bases; unmatched junction bases: 6. CDR1 SGHNT and CDR2 YENEEA come from the germline V gene. This CDR3 comprises 16 residues. The CDR3 sequence is CASSSATSGGQETQYF. For the CDR3, the DNA is TGTGCCAGCAGCTCTGCAACTAGCGGGGGTCAAGAGACCCAGTACTTC.

The chain uses TRBV6-8 and TRBJ1-1, with D hard to call. Trimming cost V 6 bases and J 9 bases, with 17 bases left between them. The CDR3 covers 13 residues. CDR1 is MNHGY and CDR2 is SAAAGT in the germline V gene. The CDR3 bases are TGTGCCAGCAGAAGCGGCAGGTCCGGGAAAGCTTTCTTT. Translation: CASRSGRSGKAFF.

J is TRBJ1-5 and V is TRBV19, with unresolved D. V lost 6 bases and J lost 0, with 12 bases in between. This CDR3 contains 15 residues. Germline V gene sequence: CDR1 LNHDA, CDR2 SQIVND (reference sequence). This CDR3 reads CASSQTHNSNQPQHF. The CDR3 DNA reads TGTGCCAGTAGCCAAACCCATAATAGCAATCAGCCCCAGCATTTT.

V gene TRBV15 combines with J gene TRBJ1-3; TRBD1 is a possible D gene (5 bases). Germline CDR1 and CDR2: LNHNV and YYDKDF (reference sequence). Trimming removed 1 base at V and 2 bases at J, with 12 bases between. The CDR3 is 16 residues long. CDR3 coding DNA: TGTGCCACCAGCAGAGCCAGGGATAAGGCTGGAAACACCATATATTTT. Translating it yields CATSRARDKAGNTIYF.

V gene TRBV11-3 combines with J gene TRBJ2-1; the D gene is possibly TRBD1 (6 bases). Deletions cut 4 bases from V and 2 bases from J, with 15 bases between. Germline values: CDR1 SGHNT, CDR2 YENEEA. The CDR3 loop spans 16 amino acids. This CDR3 is CASSSNGGSTYNEQFF. The DNA for the CDR3 is TGTGCCAGCAGCTCAAATGGGGGCTCGACCTACAATGAGCAGTTCTTC. Drawing the rest from reference TRBV11-3 and TRBJ2-1, the complete variable domain is EAGVVQSPRYKIIEKKQPVAFWCNPISGHNTLYWYLQNLGQGPELLIRYENEEAVDDSQLPKDRFSAERLKGVDSTLKIQPAELGDSAVYLCASSSNGGSTYNEQFFGPGTRLTVL.

The chain combines TRBV5-1 with TRBJ2-2, with 7 bases identical to TRBD1. The germline V gene has CDR1 SGHRS and CDR2 YFSETQ. V was clipped by 6 bases and J by 1 base; unmatched bases: 6. The length of the CDR3 is 15 residues. The CDR3 bases are TGCGCCAGCAAACGAGGGACAGAGAACACCGGGGAGCTGTTTTTT. Amino acid sequence: CASKRGTENTGELFF.

This clone has just a few counts. The chain uses TRBV14 and TRBJ2-7; 8 nucleotides match TRBD1. With 5 bases clipped from V and 4 bases from J, the junction kept 4 bases outside the gene matches. This CDR3 is built from 13 residues. The germline V gene encodes CDR1 SGHDN and CDR2 FVKESK. As DNA, the CDR3 is TGTGCCAGCAGCTTTGGACAGGGTTACGAGCAGTACTTC. This gives the protein CASSFGQGYEQYF.

The chain combines TRBV5-1 with TRBJ2-7; 9 positions agree with TRBD2. V lost 0 bases and J lost 0; bases outside the gene matches: 1. The CDR3 loop spans 15 amino acids. Germline assignment: CDR1 SGHRS and CDR2 YFSETQ. The CDR3 DNA reads TGCGCCAGCAGCTTGGGACTAGCGGACTCCTACGAGCAGTACTTC. It encodes CASSLGLADSYEQYF.

The V gene is TRBV29-1, the J gene TRBJ1-4; TRBD1 aligns across 8 bases. Losses at the gene ends were 6 bases for V and 3 bases for J; bases not matched to a gene: 3. CDR1 and CDR2 (germline): SQVTM, ANQGSEA. The CDR3 covers 13 residues. CDR3 amino acids: CSVPDRANEKLFF. In DNA, the CDR3 is TGCAGCGTACCGGACAGGGCTAATGAAAAACTGTTTTTT.

The CDR3 DNA reads as TGTGCCAGCTCACCGGGCCAACTGGAAGCTTTCTTT. Encoded protein: CASSPGQLEAFF. This rearrangement joins TRBV18 to TRBJ1-1; no definite D call. The V and J ends lost 3 bases and 8 bases respectively, with 10 bases between them. The CDR3 totals 12 residues. CDR1 KGHSH and CDR2 LQKENI come from the germline V gene.